Ten or more counts support the clone carrying this T cell receptor (beta chain). Antigen specificity is unknown. The data originate from a study of T cell repertoires in cytomegalovirus infection. In the study overall: A matching HLA type, together with CMV infection, was signaled by public TCR beta signatures.

V shed 2 bases and J shed 7 bases, with 15 bases lying between them. The CDR3 length is 15 residues. Germline values: CDR1 ENHRY, CDR2 SYGVKD. Study-wide results and limits: Carriers of CMV and the relevant HLA type were discriminated by public TCR beta frequency. What dominated the ex vivo response were HLA-C-restricted CMV-specific TCR beta clonotypes.

Via MiXCR, TCRdb re-called the reads, giving one row per CDR3 protein. This table has about 300,000 distinct CDR3 sequences, approximately 8.9% appearing once. This receptor was obtained from a human donor in good health (CMV status not recorded). Some clones in this sample may be carry-over from other donors' samples. The gene calls are TRBV10-3 and TRBJ1-5; perhaps TRBD1 as D (6 bases). The material sequenced was PBMCs. The CDR3 DNA sequence: TGTGCCATCAGTGAGGAGGGGGTCGGTGTGCAGCCCCAGCATTTT. Amino acid sequence: CAISEEGVGVQPQHF.